Below, 5 T cell receptor beta chains from the same sample are listed, as sequenced in a study of siplizumab effects on memory and regulatory T cells. Here immunoSEQ multiplex PCR was the method, and the copy in TCRdb shows in-frame clones only, minus some. The profile shows around 95,000 clones, about 94% of them singletons. The sample consisted of non-Treg CD4+ T cells sorted from blood. Source of these receptors: a human donor in good health.

This clone has a single count. The chain employs TRBV7-2 and TRBJ2-5; D gene unclear. CDR1 SGHTA and CDR2 FQGNSA come from the germline V gene. V lost 5 bases and J 5 bases, leaving 12 bases between the germline ends. The CDR3 has 13 residues. The CDR3 protein is CASSPAGQETQYF. Written as DNA, the CDR3 is TGTGCCAGCAGCCCCGCCGGGCAGGAGACCCAGTACTTC.

The table lists this clone with a count of one. The chain uses TRBV7-9 and TRBJ1-2; D gene uncertain. CDR1 and CDR2 (germline): SEHNR, FQNEAQ (reference sequence). The CDR3 loop spans 15 amino acids. Between the trimmed V and J ends, which lost 4 bases and 2 bases, there was a span of 14 bases. This CDR3 is CASSSGFRGNYGYTF. In DNA, the CDR3 is TGTGCCAGCAGCTCGGGGTTCCGAGGCAACTATGGCTACACCTTC. The whole variable domain, filled in from reference TRBV7-9 and TRBJ1-2, reads DTGVSQNPRHKITKRGQNVTFRCDPISEHNRLYWYRQTLGQGPEFLTYFQNEAQLEKSRLLSDRFSAERPKGSFSTLEIQRTEQGDSAMYLCASSSGFRGNYGYTFGSGTRLTVV.

The J gene is TRBJ2-4, the V gene TRBV29-1, with unresolved D. The CDR3 runs 15 residues. Trimming left V 6 bases short and J 0 bases short, with 15 bases between. Germline-derived CDR1 and CDR2 are SQVTM and ANQGSEA. For the CDR3, the DNA is TGCAGCGTCACCGGCCCGATGGAAGCCAAAAACATTCAGTACTTC. This sequence encodes CSVTGPMEAKNIQYF.

The V and J genes are TRBV11-2 and TRBJ2-7, with 12 bases fitting TRBD2. CDR3 length: 16 amino acids. CDR1 and CDR2 (germline): SGHAT, FQNNGV. The trim removed 5 bases at V and 7 bases at J, leaving 12 bases unmatched. In DNA form, the CDR3 reads TGTGCCAGCAGCCCCCGGACTAGCGGGACTTCGTGGGAGCAGTACTTC. It codes for CASSPRTSGTSWEQYF.

This chain uses TRBV27 with TRBJ2-5; D call uncertain. This CDR3 spans 15 amino acids. V was clipped by 0 bases and J by 2 bases, with 10 bases between them. CDR1 MNHEY and CDR2 SMNVEV come from the germline V gene (reference sequence). DNA for the CDR3: TGTGCCAGCAGTTTATCGTGGGCCGTGCAAGAGACCCAGTACTTC. It yields the protein CASSLSWAVQETQYF.